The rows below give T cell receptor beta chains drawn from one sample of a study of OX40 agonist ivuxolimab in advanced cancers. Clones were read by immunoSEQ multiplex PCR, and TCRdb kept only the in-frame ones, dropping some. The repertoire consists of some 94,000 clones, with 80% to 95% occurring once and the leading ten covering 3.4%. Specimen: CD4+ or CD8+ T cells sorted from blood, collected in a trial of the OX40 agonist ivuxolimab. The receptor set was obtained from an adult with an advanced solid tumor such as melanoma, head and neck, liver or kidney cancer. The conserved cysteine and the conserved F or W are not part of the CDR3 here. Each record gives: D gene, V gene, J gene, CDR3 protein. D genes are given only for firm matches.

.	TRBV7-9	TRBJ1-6	ASSLRGNSPLH
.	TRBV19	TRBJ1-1	AIAVGAEAF
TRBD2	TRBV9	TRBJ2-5	ASSVKWGGETQY
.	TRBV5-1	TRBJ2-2	ASSLWPHQDTGELF
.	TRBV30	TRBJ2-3	ALVRTDTQY
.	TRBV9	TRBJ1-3	ASGEGNTIY
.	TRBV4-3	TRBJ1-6	ASSPSWSSYNSPLH
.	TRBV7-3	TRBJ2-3	ASSLKGTDFSDTQY
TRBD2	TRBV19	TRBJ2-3	ASSIDGTNTDTQY
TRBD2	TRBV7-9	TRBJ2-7	ASRDSLAASYEQY
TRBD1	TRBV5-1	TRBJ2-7	ASSPLPDRVERGEQY
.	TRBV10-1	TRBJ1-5	ASSESRYSNQPQH
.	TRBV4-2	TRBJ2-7	ASSQDHTGSYEQY
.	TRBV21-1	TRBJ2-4	ASSKRGDRGGNIQY
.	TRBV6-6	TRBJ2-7	ASTRSSYEQY
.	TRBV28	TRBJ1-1	ASSRRPRGSFTEAF
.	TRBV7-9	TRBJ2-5	ASSTRTGGKTQY
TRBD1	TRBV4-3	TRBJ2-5	ASSQGTGGQETQY
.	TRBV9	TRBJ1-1	ASSGTTVEAF
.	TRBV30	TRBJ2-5	AWRSGGGGAQY
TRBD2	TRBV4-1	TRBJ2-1	ASSHRAGEGIHNEQF
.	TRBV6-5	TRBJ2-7	ASTDSYEQY
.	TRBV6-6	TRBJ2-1	ASTWESSYNEQF
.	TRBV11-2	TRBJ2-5	ASSLGIGEETQY
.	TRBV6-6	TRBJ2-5	ASSYPGQLRETQY
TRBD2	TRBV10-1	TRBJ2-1	ASSAFGAGALLHYNEQF
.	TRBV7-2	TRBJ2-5	ASSYLRARETQY
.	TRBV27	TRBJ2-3	ASSSGEGVDTQY
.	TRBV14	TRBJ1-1	ASSLNPGQGAF
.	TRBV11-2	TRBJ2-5	ASRGWEETQY
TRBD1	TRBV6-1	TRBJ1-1	ASNTGGAGNTEAF
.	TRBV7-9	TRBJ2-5	ASSLLFGRGQETQY
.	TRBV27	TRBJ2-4	ASSLRGAGKNIQY
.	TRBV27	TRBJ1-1	ASSRQAMNTEAF
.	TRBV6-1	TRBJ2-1	ASSEGPYAGLYNEQF
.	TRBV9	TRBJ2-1	ASSVAGSYNEQF
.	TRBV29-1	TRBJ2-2	SVPLVIGGELF
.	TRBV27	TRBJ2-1	ASSSRTRGFNEQF
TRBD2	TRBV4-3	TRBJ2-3	ASSQEGGGSTDTQY
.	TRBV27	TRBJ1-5	ASSLSGAINQPQH
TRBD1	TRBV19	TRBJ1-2	ASKGTDEYGYT
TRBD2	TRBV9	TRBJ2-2	ASSVGSGTNTGELF
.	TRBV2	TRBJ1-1	ASSAGNTEAF
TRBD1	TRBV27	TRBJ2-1	ASSPRQGSDEQF
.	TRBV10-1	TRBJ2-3	ASSESGVTDTQY
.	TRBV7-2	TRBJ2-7	ASSSTGAWEQY
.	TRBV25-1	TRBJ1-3	ASTPPSGNTIY
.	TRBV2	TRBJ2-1	ASSLGRILRNNEQF
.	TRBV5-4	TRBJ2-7	ASSYGVSVSYEQY
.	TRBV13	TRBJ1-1	ASRRGGANTEAF
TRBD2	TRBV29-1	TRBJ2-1	SSRLAGVNEQF
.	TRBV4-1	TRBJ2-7	ASSQGSLFYEQY
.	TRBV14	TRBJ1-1	ASSQYDTEAF